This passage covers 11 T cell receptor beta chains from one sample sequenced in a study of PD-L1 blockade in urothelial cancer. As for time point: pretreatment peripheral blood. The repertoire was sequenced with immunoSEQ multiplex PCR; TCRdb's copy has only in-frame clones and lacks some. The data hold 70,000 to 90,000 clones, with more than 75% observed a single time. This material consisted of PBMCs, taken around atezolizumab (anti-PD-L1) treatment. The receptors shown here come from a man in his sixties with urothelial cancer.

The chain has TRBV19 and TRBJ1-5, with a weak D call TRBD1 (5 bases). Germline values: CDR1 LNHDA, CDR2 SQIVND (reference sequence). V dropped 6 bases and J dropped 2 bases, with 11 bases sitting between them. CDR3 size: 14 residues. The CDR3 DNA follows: TGTGCCAGTAGACTGCAGGGTGGCAATCAGCCCCAGCATTTT. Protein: CASRLQGGNQPQHF. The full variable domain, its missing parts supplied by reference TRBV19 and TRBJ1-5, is DGGITQSPKYLFRKEGQNVTLSCEQNLNHDAMYWYRQDPGQGLRLIYYSQIVNDFQKGDIAEGYSVSREKKESFPLTVTSAQKNPTAFYLCASRLQGGNQPQHFGDGTRLSIL.

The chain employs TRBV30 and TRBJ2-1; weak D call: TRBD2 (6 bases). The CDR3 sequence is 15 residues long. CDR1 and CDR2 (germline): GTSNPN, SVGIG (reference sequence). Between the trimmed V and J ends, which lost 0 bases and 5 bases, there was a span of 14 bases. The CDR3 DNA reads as TGTGCCTGGAGTGTACCCCCTCGGGGGAACAATGAGCAGTTCTTC. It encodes CAWSVPPRGNNEQFF.

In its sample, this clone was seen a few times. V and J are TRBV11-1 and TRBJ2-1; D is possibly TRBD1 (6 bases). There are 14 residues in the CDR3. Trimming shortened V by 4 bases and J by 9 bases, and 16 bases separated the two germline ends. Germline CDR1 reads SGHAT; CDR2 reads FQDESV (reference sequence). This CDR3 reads CASSWGKIGGEQFF. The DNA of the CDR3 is TGTGCCAGCAGCTGGGGAAAGATAGGGGGTGAGCAGTTCTTC.

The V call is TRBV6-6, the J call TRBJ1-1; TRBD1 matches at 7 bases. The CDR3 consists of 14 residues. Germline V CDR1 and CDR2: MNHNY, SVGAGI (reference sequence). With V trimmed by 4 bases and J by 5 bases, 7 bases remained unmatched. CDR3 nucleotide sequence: TGTGCCAGCAGTTCCCCCCGGACAGGAACTGAAGCTTTCTTT. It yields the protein CASSSPRTGTEAFF.

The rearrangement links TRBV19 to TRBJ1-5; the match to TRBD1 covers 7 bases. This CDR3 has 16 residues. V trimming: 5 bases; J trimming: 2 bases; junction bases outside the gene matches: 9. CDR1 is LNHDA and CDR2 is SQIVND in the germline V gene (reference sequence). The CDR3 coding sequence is TGTGCCAGTAGTCGAAGGGGAACAGGGGGCAATCAGCCCCAGCATTTT. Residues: CASSRRGTGGNQPQHF.

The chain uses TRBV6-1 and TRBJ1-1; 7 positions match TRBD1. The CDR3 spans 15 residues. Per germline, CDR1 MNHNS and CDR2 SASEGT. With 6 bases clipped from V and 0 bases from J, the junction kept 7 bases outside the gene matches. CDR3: CASRDRRVMNTEAFF. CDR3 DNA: TGTGCCAGCAGGGACAGGAGAGTGATGAACACTGAAGCTTTCTTT.

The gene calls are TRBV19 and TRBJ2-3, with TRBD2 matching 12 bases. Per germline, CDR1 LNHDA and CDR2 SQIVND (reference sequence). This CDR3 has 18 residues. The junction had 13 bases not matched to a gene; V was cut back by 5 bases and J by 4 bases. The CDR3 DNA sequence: TGTGCCAGTAGTTCCCCCCCCATGACTAGCGGGAGCTCAGATACGCAGTATTTT. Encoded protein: CASSSPPMTSGSSDTQYF.

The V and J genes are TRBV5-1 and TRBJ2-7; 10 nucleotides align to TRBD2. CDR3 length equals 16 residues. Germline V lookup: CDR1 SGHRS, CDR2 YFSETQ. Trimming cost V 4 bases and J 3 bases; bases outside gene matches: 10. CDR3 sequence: CASSIASSGGFYEQYF. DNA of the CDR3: TGCGCCAGCAGCATCGCTTCTAGCGGGGGTTTCTACGAGCAGTACTTC.

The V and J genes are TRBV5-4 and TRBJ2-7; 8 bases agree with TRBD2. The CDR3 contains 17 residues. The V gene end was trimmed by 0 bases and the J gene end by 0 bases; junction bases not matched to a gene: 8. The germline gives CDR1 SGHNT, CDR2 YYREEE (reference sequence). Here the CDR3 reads CASSLGFVGTSSYEQYF. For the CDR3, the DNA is TGTGCCAGCAGCTTGGGCTTTGTAGGGACTAGCTCCTACGAGCAGTACTTC.

The CDR3 here is CASSRTGGNEQFF. DNA for the CDR3: TGTGCCAGCAGTCGAACAGGGGGTAATGAGCAGTTCTTC. The chain combines TRBV28 with TRBJ2-1, with 8 nucleotides matching TRBD1. From germline, CDR1 is MDHEN and CDR2 SYDVKM. V shed 5 bases, J shed 7 bases, and the junction held 4 bases outside the gene matches. The CDR3 consists of 13 residues.

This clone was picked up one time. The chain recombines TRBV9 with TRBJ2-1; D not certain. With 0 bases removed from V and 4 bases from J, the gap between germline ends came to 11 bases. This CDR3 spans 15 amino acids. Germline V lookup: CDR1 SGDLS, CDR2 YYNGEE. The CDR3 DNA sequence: TGTGCCAGCAGCGTAGGAGCCTCGTCATACAATGAGCAGTTCTTC. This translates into CASSVGASSYNEQFF.